These 16 T cell receptor beta chains were all obtained from the same sample, sequenced in a study of T cell repertoires in aging, cancer and after chemotherapy. A mixed TRB-A/B primer pool amplified rearranged TRB by multiplex touch-down PCR. One entry per CDR3 protein results from TCRdb running MiXCR on the multiplex PCR reads. The sample has a few thousand distinct CDR3 sequences, around a quarter seen once. The template was genomic DNA from peripheral blood, not RNA. The material sequenced was blood. Source of these receptors: a human donor in good health. The donor label of this sample is uncertain.

This clonotype has a handful of counts. V gene TRBV20-1 combines with J gene TRBJ2-7, with D possibly TRBD1 on 6 matching bases. V was shortened by 1 base and J by 4 bases, with 14 bases between the two germline ends. Germline CDR1 is DFQATT and CDR2 is SNEGSKA (reference sequence). CDR3 size: 14 residues. In DNA, the CDR3 is TGCAGTGCTAGAGGACAGGTCCGGACATACGAGCAGTACTTC. Amino acids: CSARGQVRTYEQYF.

This chain links TRBV12-3 or TRBV12-4 with TRBJ2-5; 9 bases are a match to TRBD1. The junction had 6 bases not matched to a gene; V was cut back by 6 bases and J by 4 bases. This CDR3 is built from 14 residues. Written as DNA, the CDR3 is TGTGCCAGCAGCCGGGACAGGGAAGGAGAGACCCAGTACTTC. Its translation: CASSRDREGETQYF.

A few counts support this clonotype. V is TRBV6-6 and J is TRBJ2-7, with D tentatively TRBD2 (5 bases). Trimming left V 5 bases short and J 7 bases short, with 21 bases between. This CDR3 spans 15 amino acids. Germline CDR1 MNHNY, CDR2 SVGAGI (reference sequence). The CDR3 DNA reads TGTGCCAGCAGTACTACTCCGGTCACTCCGGGGGAGCAGTACTTC. It codes for CASSTTPVTPGEQYF.

This chain connects TRBV10-3 to TRBJ2-1, with 8 bases fitting TRBD2. V lost 0 bases and J lost 5; bases outside the gene matches: 6. Germline-derived CDR1 and CDR2 are ENHRY and SYGVKD. The CDR3 is 16 amino acids. The CDR3 reads CAISESGAGVNNEQFF. The CDR3 DNA follows: TGTGCCATCAGTGAGTCGGGAGCGGGAGTAAACAATGAGCAGTTCTTC.

The chain joins TRBV7-2 to TRBJ2-5, with no clear D. The germline gives CDR1 SGHTA, CDR2 FQGNSA. The CDR3 loop spans 14 amino acids. V was trimmed by 3 bases and J by 1 base, leaving 9 bases between them. The CDR3: CASSFSGRQETQYF. The DNA for the CDR3 is TGTGCCAGCAGCTTCTCTGGACGCCAAGAGACCCAGTACTTC.

By frequency in the sample, this clonotype is medium-sized. This chain connects TRBV19 to TRBJ2-5, with 7 nucleotides matching TRBD1. Germline-derived CDR1 and CDR2 are LNHDA and SQIVND (reference sequence). V lost 8 bases, J lost 5 bases, and 8 bases stayed unmatched. The CDR3 is made up of 13 amino acids. Here the CDR3 reads CASQRGLGETQYF. The CDR3 coding sequence is TGTGCCAGTCAAAGGGGGCTGGGGGAGACCCAGTACTTC. Full variable domain (missing parts from reference TRBV19 and TRBJ2-5): DGGITQSPKYLFRKEGQNVTLSCEQNLNHDAMYWYRQDPGQGLRLIYYSQIVNDFQKGDIAEGYSVSREKKESFPLTVTSAQKNPTAFYLCASQRGLGETQYFGPGTRLLVL.

This clonotype is labeled as medium-sized. This chain links TRBV6-5 with TRBJ1-6; TRBD1 matches at 9 bases. CDR1 is MNHEY and CDR2 is SVGAGI in the germline V gene. The CDR3 has 16 amino acids. V was pared by 2 bases and J by 7 bases, with 6 bases of the junction left unmatched. This CDR3 is CASSYTGQGGNSPLHF. The DNA of the CDR3 is TGTGCCAGCAGTTACACGGGACAGGGTGGAAATTCACCCCTCCACTTT.

By frequency in the sample, this clonotype is medium-sized (0.01 to 0.1%). J is TRBJ1-4 and V is TRBV19; D is ambiguous. Per the germline V gene, CDR1 is LNHDA and CDR2 is SQIVND (reference sequence). The V and J ends lost 3 bases and 8 bases respectively, with 10 bases between them. The CDR3 runs 13 residues. The CDR3 reads CASSISRREKLFF. The CDR3 DNA is TGTGCCAGTAGTATTAGTAGGCGGGAAAAACTGTTTTTT.

By sample share, this clonotype is medium-sized. The rearrangement uses TRBV27 and TRBJ2-7, with D maybe TRBD1 (6 bases). V lost 6 bases and J 4 bases, leaving 13 bases between the germline ends. This CDR3 has 13 amino acids. Germline V lookup: CDR1 MNHEY, CDR2 SMNVEV (reference sequence). CDR3: CASRRTADYEQYF. DNA of the CDR3: TGTGCCAGCAGGCGGACAGCTGATTACGAGCAGTACTTC.

This clonotype was seen more than once but under ten times. This chain uses TRBV7-9 with TRBJ1-2; D gene unclear. The CDR3 covers 14 residues. From germline, CDR1 is SEHNR and CDR2 FQNEAQ (reference sequence). V lost 5 bases and J lost 3, with 13 bases in between. The CDR3 DNA follows: TGTGCCAGCAGCCTCCTGAGGGCCGACTATGGCTACACCTTC. It yields the protein CASSLLRADYGYTF.

The V gene is TRBV30, the J gene TRBJ2-4, with D possibly TRBD2 on 6 matching bases. Germline lookup yields CDR1 GTSNPN and CDR2 SVGIG (reference sequence). The germline V and J ends were trimmed by 3 bases and 8 bases, with 17 bases remaining between them. CDR3 length: 14 amino acids. CDR3 sequence: CAWRAGRGIHIQYF. The DNA of the CDR3 is TGTGCCTGGAGGGCAGGACGGGGGATTCACATTCAGTACTTC.

By share of the sample, this clonotype is medium-sized (0.01 to 0.1%). This chain uses TRBV6-5 with TRBJ1-1; 9 bases agree with TRBD1. This CDR3 has 16 amino acids. The V gene end was trimmed by 4 bases and the J gene end by 5 bases; junction bases not matched to a gene: 11. The germline V gene has CDR1 MNHEY and CDR2 SVGAGI. The CDR3 reads CASSWTPTGGRTEAFF. CDR3 coding DNA: TGTGCCAGCAGTTGGACCCCCACAGGGGGCCGGACTGAAGCTTTCTTT.

This clonotype is medium-sized within its sample. The genes are TRBV18 and TRBJ2-5, with TRBD2 matching over 8 bases. The CDR3 is 16 residues long. V shed 3 bases and J 5 bases; nucleotides not matched to a gene: 11. The germline gives CDR1 KGHSH, CDR2 LQKENI. The CDR3 region is CASSPLAGGAGETQYF. CDR3 sequence (DNA): TGTGCCAGCTCACCTTTGGCGGGGGGCGCCGGGGAGACCCAGTACTTC.

This clonotype counts as large. The V call is TRBV29-1, the J call TRBJ2-1; D perhaps matches TRBD1 (5 bases). Looked up from germline, CDR1 is SQVTM and CDR2 is ANQGSEA. Trimming stripped 3 bases from V and 8 bases from J, with 14 bases between. The length of the CDR3 is 13 residues. CDR3 loop: CSVEGLFGDEQFF. The CDR3 nucleotides are TGCAGCGTTGAGGGGCTGTTTGGCGATGAGCAGTTCTTC.

The chain has TRBV28 and TRBJ1-5; a weak D match, TRBD1 (6 bases). The germline gives CDR1 MDHEN, CDR2 SYDVKM. CDR3 length equals 14 residues. V dropped 6 bases and J dropped 5 bases, with 14 bases sitting between them. CDR3 sequence (DNA): TGTGCCAGCAGACAGGGCAGGGAATATCAGCCCCAGCATTTT. This sequence encodes CASRQGREYQPQHF.

This sequence joins TRBV19 and TRBJ1-5, with D perhaps matching TRBD1 (5 bases). Trimming took 3 bases from V and 3 from J, leaving 18 bases between them. CDR1 is LNHDA, CDR2 SQIVND, per germline (reference sequence). This CDR3 spans 17 amino acids. DNA of the CDR3: TGTGCCAGTAGTATGCCGGGTGGGGGAAGGGCCAATCAGCCCCAGCATTTT. Amino acids: CASSMPGGGRANQPQHF.